The 32 T cell receptor beta chains reported below all come from one sample, sequenced in a study of T-cell memory formation after mild COVID-19. TCRdb redid the calling of the 5' RACE reads with MiXCR, one entry per CDR3 protein. The sample has fewer than 200,000 distinct CDR3 sequences, under 15% seen once; the top ten hold approximately 3.3%. The sequencing input was PBMCs or a T cell subset sorted from them (not recorded which). Receptor source: a man between 18 and 29 years old who had mild COVID-19 (a few samples of this study predate the infection). Cell type and time point are not known.

The rearrangement links TRBV7-2 to TRBJ2-1, with a tentative D call TRBD2 (6 bases). The ends were cut back, 5 bases at V and 10 bases at J, with 12 bases in the middle. The CDR3 runs 12 residues. Germline V gene lookup returns CDR1 SGHTA and CDR2 FQGNSA. The CDR3 spells CASSPPTREQFF. In DNA, the CDR3 is TGTGCCAGCAGCCCACCGACTAGAGAGCAGTTCTTC. The full variable domain, rest sourced from reference TRBV7-2 and TRBJ2-1, is GAGVSQSPSNKVTEKGKDVELRCDPISGHTALYWYRQSLGQGLEFLIYFQGNSAPDKSGLPSDRFSAERTGGSVSTLTIQRTQQEDSAVYLCASSPPTREQFFGPGTRLTVL.

This chain joins TRBV6-5 and TRBJ1-2; D unresolved. The CDR3 runs 13 residues. The V end lost 2 bases, the J end lost 2 bases, and 6 bases lay between the germline ends. CDR1 and CDR2 (germline): MNHEY, SVGAGI. CDR3 nucleotides: TGTGCCAGCAGTTACGATGTCAACTATGGCTACACCTTC. Protein: CASSYDVNYGYTF.

In its sample, this clonotype was seen a few times. The chain combines TRBV6-5 with TRBJ1-1; D remains ambiguous. The germline V gene has CDR1 MNHEY and CDR2 SVGAGI. CDR3 length: 14 amino acids. The V end lost 5 bases, the J end lost 4 bases, and 14 bases lay between the germline ends. The CDR3 sequence: CASSPRFGGTEAFF. The CDR3 DNA follows: TGTGCCAGCAGTCCCCGTTTTGGTGGCACTGAAGCTTTCTTT.

The chain's CDR3 is CATSDLQGRGGPDTQYF. The DNA for the CDR3 is TGTGCCACCAGTGATTTGCAGGGTCGGGGGGGCCCAGATACGCAGTATTTT. V and J are TRBV24-1 and TRBJ2-3, with 8 positions matching TRBD2. CDR1 and CDR2 from the germline V gene are KGHDR and SFDVKD. This CDR3 region has 17 residues. V dropped 0 bases and J dropped 4; count of bases not matched to a gene: 8.

This clonotype was picked up a small number of times. This chain connects TRBV6-2 or TRBV6-3 to TRBJ2-6, with D uncertain. V lost 1 base and J lost 1, with 5 bases in between. There are 15 residues in the CDR3. Germline CDR1 reads MNHEY; CDR2 reads SVGEGT. The CDR3 DNA is TGTGCCAGCAGTTACTTCCTTTCTGGGGCCAACGTCCTGACTTTC. This codes for CASSYFLSGANVLTF.

This chain joins TRBV5-1 and TRBJ2-5, with 7 bases aligning to TRBD1. The CDR3 contains 14 residues. Unmatched junction bases numbered 5, after V lost 4 bases and J lost 2 bases. CDR1 is SGHRS, CDR2 YFSETQ, per germline. The CDR3 reads CASSGGQQQETQYF. CDR3 nucleotide sequence: TGCGCCAGCAGCGGGGGACAGCAACAAGAGACCCAGTACTTC. The full variable domain, completed using reference TRBV5-1 and TRBJ2-5, is KAGVTQTPRYLIKTRGQQVTLSCSPISGHRSVSWYQQTPGQGLQFLFEYFSETQRNKGNFPGRFSGRQFSNSRSEMNVSTLELGDSALYLCASSGGQQQETQYFGPGTRLLVL.

This clonotype was picked up a small number of times. This chain uses TRBV5-4 with TRBJ2-2, with D possibly TRBD1 on 6 matching bases. Germline-derived CDR1 and CDR2 are SGHNT and YYREEE (reference sequence). Trimming pared 5 bases from V and 1 base from J, leaving 9 bases between. This CDR3 is 14 amino acids long. The chain's CDR3 is CASRADRNTGELFF. The DNA of the CDR3 is TGTGCCAGCAGGGCGGACAGGAACACCGGGGAGCTGTTTTTT.

To note about this clonotype: Sequence at one end of the junction differs from germline and may be a read error. The chain carries TRBV20-1 and TRBJ1-5; D is possibly TRBD1 (5 bases). The CDR3 length is 14 residues. Germline V CDR1 and CDR2: DFQATT, SNEGSKA (reference sequence). CDR3 loop: CSARGPSDSQPQHF. DNA for the CDR3: TGCAGTGCGAGAGGGCCTTCTGACAGTCAGCCCCAGCATTTT.

The chain joins TRBV28 to TRBJ1-1; no clear D. This CDR3 region has 14 residues. V was pared by 3 bases and J by 6 bases, with 14 bases between. From germline, CDR1 is MDHEN and CDR2 SYDVKM. The CDR3, as DNA: TGTGCCAGCAGTTTGGCCCCCGGTGGAGCTGAAGCTTTCTTT. This gives the protein CASSLAPGGAEAFF.

This chain connects TRBV5-6 to TRBJ1-1; D may be TRBD1 (5 bases). This CDR3 contains 14 residues. V lost 5 bases and J lost 1, with 12 bases in between. In germline, CDR1 is SGHDT, CDR2 YYEEEE. The DNA for the CDR3 is TGTGCCAGCAGTTGGGGCAGGCAGAACACTGAAGCTTTCTTT. Translated, it gives CASSWGRQNTEAFF.

V usage is TRBV28 and J usage is TRBJ2-7, with D possibly matching TRBD1 (6 bases). V shed 9 bases and J shed 7 bases, with 13 bases lying between them. There are 11 residues in the CDR3. Per the germline V gene, CDR1 is MDHEN and CDR2 is SYDVKM. The CDR3 DNA reads as TGTGCCAGTACAGGGAACGGGGAGCAGTACGTC. Protein sequence: CASTGNGEQYV.

This clonotype was counted many times. The CDR3: CASSYFGEVGTEAFF. CDR3 in DNA: TGCGCCAGCAGCTATTTCGGGGAGGTGGGCACTGAAGCTTTCTTT. The chain carries TRBV5-1 and TRBJ1-1, with D uncertain. The germline V gene has CDR1 SGHRS and CDR2 YFSETQ. V was trimmed by 3 bases and J by 4 bases, leaving 16 bases between them. This CDR3 has 15 residues.

This clonotype was seen more than once but under ten times. This chain uses TRBV28 with TRBJ1-1, with a tentative D call TRBD1 (6 bases). The CDR3 covers 12 residues. Germline values: CDR1 MDHEN, CDR2 SYDVKM. Trimming stripped 8 bases from V and 8 bases from J, with 15 bases between. The CDR3 spells CASARQAPEAFF. In DNA, the CDR3 is TGTGCCAGCGCCAGACAGGCACCAGAAGCTTTCTTT. Together with reference TRBV28 and TRBJ1-1, the CDR3 gives the full variable domain: DVKVTQSSRYLVKRTGEKVFLECVQDMDHENMFWYRQDPGLGLRLIYFSYDVKMKEKGDIPEGYSVSREKKERFSLILESASTNQTSMYLCASARQAPEAFFGQGTRLTVV.

This clonotype has at least ten counts. The genes are TRBV7-9 and TRBJ2-2, with D hard to call. Germline lookup yields CDR1 SEHNR and CDR2 FQNEAQ (reference sequence). The CDR3 loop spans 13 amino acids. V dropped 0 bases and J dropped 5 bases, with 4 bases sitting between them. The CDR3 coding sequence is TGTGCCAGCAGCTTAGCAGGGACCGGGGAGCTGTTTTTT. It codes for CASSLAGTGELFF.

In regard to this clonotype: The conserved phenylalanine or tryptophan normally closing the CDR3 is absent here, so this likely arose from a read error. V and J are TRBV12-3 or TRBV12-4 and TRBJ2-7; D may match TRBD1 or TRBD2 (6 bases each). The CDR3 has 13 amino acids. With 2 bases removed from V and 9 bases from J, the gap between germline ends came to 14 bases. In nucleotides, the CDR3 is TGTGCCAGCAGTTTACGGGGGCAGGCGTCGCAGTACTTA. This translates into CASSLRGQASQYL.

There are a few counts of this clonotype. V is TRBV7-3 and J is TRBJ2-7; 12 bases map to TRBD2. This CDR3 has 15 residues. CDR1 and CDR2 from the germline V gene are SGHTA and FQGTGA. Trimming at V came to 5 bases and at J to 3 bases, leaving 5 bases not matched to a gene. CDR3 sequence reads: CASSRTSGVYYEQYV. CDR3 nucleotides: TGTGCCAGCAGCCGGACTAGCGGGGTGTACTACGAGCAGTACGTC.

This clonotype has at least ten counts. The chain carries TRBV19 and TRBJ2-5, with 7 bases identical to TRBD1. Looked up from germline, CDR1 is LNHDA and CDR2 is SQIVND (reference sequence). V lost 6 bases, J lost 2 bases, and 3 bases stayed unmatched. The CDR3 contains 13 residues. This chain's CDR3 is CASRGTAQETQYF. CDR3 in DNA: TGTGCCAGTAGGGGGACAGCACAAGAGACCCAGTACTTC.

The J gene is TRBJ1-4, the V gene TRBV6-5; 9 bases map to TRBD1. Per germline, CDR1 MNHEY and CDR2 SVGAGI. V lost 5 bases to trimming and J lost 7 bases; unmatched junction nucleotides: 5. The CDR3 covers 14 residues. CDR3 nucleotide sequence: TGTGCCAGCAGTCGACAGGGGGAAAGTGAAAAACTGTTTTTT. It is translated as CASSRQGESEKLFF.

V gene TRBV5-1 combines with J gene TRBJ2-3; TRBD2 matches 7 bases. There are 14 residues in the CDR3. Germline values: CDR1 SGHRS, CDR2 YFSETQ. Unmatched junction bases numbered 8, after V lost 7 bases and J lost 3 bases. The CDR3 reads CASREASVTDTQYF. The CDR3 DNA reads TGCGCCAGCCGGGAGGCTAGCGTGACAGATACGCAGTATTTT.

This clonotype was seen only a few times. The chain uses TRBV6-2 or TRBV6-3 and TRBJ1-1; possible D gene TRBD1, 6 bases. The CDR3 totals 15 residues. CDR1 is MNHEY, CDR2 SVGEGT, per germline. The ends were cut back, 2 bases at V and 4 bases at J, with 14 bases in the middle. CDR3: CASSYPPGEGTEAFF. The CDR3 DNA reads as TGTGCCAGCAGTTACCCCCCAGGGGAGGGCACTGAAGCTTTCTTT.

This rearrangement joins TRBV20-1 to TRBJ2-3; 9 bases fit TRBD2. This CDR3 has 14 residues. From germline, CDR1 is DFQATT and CDR2 SNEGSKA (reference sequence). V was pared by 1 base and J by 3 bases, with 2 bases of the junction left unmatched. CDR3 in amino acids: CSARVAGETDTQYF. The DNA of the CDR3 is TGCAGTGCTAGAGTAGCGGGGGAGACAGATACGCAGTATTTT.

This clonotype was recorded many times. The rearrangement links TRBV29-1 to TRBJ2-5, with D uncertain. The CDR3 contains 11 residues. CDR1 and CDR2 (germline): SQVTM, ANQGSEA. Trimming stripped 3 bases from V and 0 bases from J, with 2 bases between. The CDR3 here is CSVEDQETQYF. CDR3 coding DNA: TGCAGCGTTGAGGACCAAGAGACCCAGTACTTC.

This clonotype has more than one count but fewer than ten. The V call is TRBV6-6, the J call TRBJ2-7; D remains ambiguous. The CDR3 contains 14 residues. V was clipped by 6 bases and J by 5 bases, with 17 bases between them. Per germline, CDR1 MNHNY and CDR2 SVGAGI (reference sequence). The DNA of the CDR3 is TGTGCCAGCAGCCCCTCTGCGGTTCGTAACGAGCAGTACTTC. Amino acids: CASSPSAVRNEQYF.

The sample holds one count of this clonotype. The chain has TRBV24-1 and TRBJ2-2; a possible D gene is TRBD1 (6 bases). This CDR3 contains 17 residues. The germline V gene encodes CDR1 KGHDR and CDR2 SFDVKD. Between the trimmed V and J ends, which lost 4 bases and 1 base, there was a span of 15 bases. The CDR3 coding sequence is TGTGCCACCAGTGAGATACCCCCGGGACAGAACACCGGGGAGCTGTTTTTT. This codes for CATSEIPPGQNTGELFF.

In its sample, this clonotype was seen a few times. The chain combines TRBV5-1 with TRBJ1-2, with unresolved D. V was trimmed by 0 bases and J by 5 bases, leaving 11 bases between them. The CDR3 is 14 residues long. Germline V gene data show CDR1 as SGHRS and CDR2 as YFSETQ. The CDR3 is CASSLDGQLYGYTF. DNA for the CDR3: TGCGCCAGCAGCTTGGATGGGCAGCTTTATGGCTACACCTTC.

This clonotype was seen a handful of times. The chain recombines TRBV12-3 or TRBV12-4 with TRBJ2-3, with 9 bases identical to TRBD2. The CDR3 is made up of 16 amino acids. J gave up 0 bases and V 6 bases, and 7 bases lay outside the gene matches. In nucleotides, the CDR3 is TGTGCCAGCAGCCCCCTAGCGGGGAGTAGCACAGATACGCAGTATTTT. Its translation: CASSPLAGSSTDTQYF.

The CDR3 here is CASKLKGTSSYNSPLHF. The DNA of the CDR3 is TGTGCCAGCAAGCTTAAGGGGACGAGCTCCTATAATTCACCCCTCCACTTT. The gene calls are TRBV7-3 and TRBJ1-6, with D perhaps matching TRBD1 (5 bases). Per germline, CDR1 SGHTA and CDR2 FQGTGA. The CDR3 extends over 17 amino acids. The V end lost 7 bases, the J end lost 0 bases, and 16 bases lay between the germline ends.

V and J are TRBV7-2 and TRBJ2-3; possibly TRBD2 for D (6 bases). V was cut by 3 bases and J by 2 bases, with 9 bases left in between. This CDR3 comprises 14 residues. Germline CDR1 reads SGHTA; CDR2 reads FQGNSA. CDR3 coding DNA: TGTGCCAGCAGCTTGGGGACTCACACAGATACGCAGTATTTT. Its translation is CASSLGTHTDTQYF.

V usage is TRBV7-2 and J usage is TRBJ2-5, with TRBD1 matching 8 bases. Germline V gives CDR1 SGHTA, CDR2 FQGNSA. J was trimmed by 7 bases and V by 2 bases; bases with no gene match: 3. CDR3 length: 13 residues. The CDR3 loop reads CASSLWQGATQYF. The CDR3 coding sequence is TGTGCCAGCAGCTTATGGCAGGGGGCGACCCAGTACTTC.

The V call is TRBV20-1, the J call TRBJ2-2; the D gene could be TRBD1 or TRBD2 (5 bases each). Trimming cost V 5 bases and J 6 bases, with 10 bases left between them. The CDR3 is 12 residues long. Germline V gene lookup returns CDR1 DFQATT and CDR2 SNEGSKA (reference sequence). CDR3 coding DNA: TGCAGTGCTCGGGGACCGTCCGGGGAGCTGTTTTTT. It specifies CSARGPSGELFF.

The chain is built from TRBV5-1 and TRBJ2-4; no definite D call. Germline lookup yields CDR1 SGHRS and CDR2 YFSETQ. The CDR3 covers 14 residues. Trimming removed 4 bases at V and 8 bases at J, with 16 bases between. The CDR3 nucleotides are TGCGCCAGCAGCCCGAGTCCTGATTCGGACATTCAGTACTTC. It is translated as CASSPSPDSDIQYF.

This clonotype was counted at least ten times. The CDR3, as DNA: TGTGCCAGCAGCCCCCCCGGGACTAGAGATACGCAGTATTTT. Translation gives CASSPPGTRDTQYF. The genes are TRBV7-2 and TRBJ2-3; 8 bases align to TRBD2. Germline V lookup: CDR1 SGHTA, CDR2 FQGNSA. The V segment lost 5 bases and the J segment 5 bases; nucleotides outside the gene matches: 6. This CDR3 has 14 amino acids. Complete variable domain (other parts from reference TRBV7-2 and TRBJ2-3): GAGVSQSPSNKVTEKGKDVELRCDPISGHTALYWYRQSLGQGLEFLIYFQGNSAPDKSGLPSDRFSAERTGGSVSTLTIQRTQQEDSAVYLCASSPPGTRDTQYFGPGTRLTVL.